This TCR beta chain came from a study of cytomegalovirus exposure and HLA in healthy donors listed by TCRdb under 2017. At the level of the whole study: An earlier analysis of 550 to 700 of the donors reported about 290 Gb of sequence data and some 120 million unique TCR beta sequences from around 200 million T cells. In a later genetic analysis, genome-wide SNP genotypes for about three fifths of the 666 donors were used, and that subset was treated as a discovery cohort. The aim of the study was to test whether cataloging public T cell receptors could identify signatures of past pathogen exposure. The number of donors typed differed by locus, with roughly 629-640 for A, B, C, DRB1 and DQB1, around 500 for DQA1, 606 for DPA1, and about 450 for DPB1. Besides the first cohort of 500 to 700 subjects, a separate validation cohort made up of around 120 different subjects was used. In the later analysis, no new phenotypic data were used to find candidate immune exposures; instead, reliance was placed on TCR beta sequences and their occurrence across donors. On average, around 230,000 unique TCR beta nucleotide sequences were sequenced per donor among about 400 genotyped donors of the cohort, with around 19% of those sequences being non-productive. An earlier analysis of approximately 580 of the donors used high-throughput TCR beta sequencing to judge whether each TCR beta V gene segment behaved as functional or pseudogenic. All discovery cohort repertoires had been generated on a single sequencing platform. Among the roughly 400 genotyped donors, roughly 80% belonged to the genetic ancestry cluster associated with self-reported Caucasian donors. About five DR-DQ haplotypes were handled as single units for association and clustering because linkage in the cohort was strong. Class I and class II HLA loci were covered by the typing at four-digit resolution. Alongside the repertoire data, information on donor age, sex, ethnicity and CMV serostatus was compiled. Using immunosequencing, the study profiled T cell repertoires from around 680 subjects and related those repertoires to cytomegalovirus serostatus. To predict cytomegalovirus infection status, the study combined high-throughput TCR immunosequencing, statistical association of individual TCRs with disease status, and machine learning. In a later analysis, previously published TCR beta repertoires from 550 to 700 donors were re-analyzed and high-resolution HLA genotyping was added so that TCR occurrence patterns could be studied. Roughly 300 gigabases of sequencing data and 91 million or so unique TCR sequences made up an early release that covered 500 to 700 HLA-typed donors. Overall study results and their limits: Most TCR sequences were seen in very few donors, while some public TCRs were found in many individuals. The earlier analysis of about 600 of the donors excluded approximately 17 rarely observed V segments, including chromosome 9 orphons, because counts were too low. Correlated functional status among segregating V segments might be attributable to linkage disequilibrium, but an unknown experimental factor could not be ruled out. In vitro tests confirmed that a few of the cytomegalovirus-associated TCR beta chains recognize cytomegalovirus antigens. In a later analysis, HLA-associated TCR beta chains were found to be more clonally expanded and to have lower generation probabilities than equally common non-associated chains. In a later analysis, several top co-occurrence clusters were reported to appear linked to parvovirus B19, influenza, CMV and Epstein-Barr virus. In this cohort, only TCR beta chains were sequenced, and detectable features were limited by the absence of alpha or paired-chain data. According to the authors, the approach could potentially be generalized to other disease states and immunological phenotypes. A later analysis found that most CMV-associated TCR beta chains appeared HLA-restricted, with HLA associations seemingly driven largely by CMV exposure. CMV serostatus was the only immune exposure information available for the cohort. A cluster of highly shared sequence variants was judged likely to represent a technical artifact of the sequencing pipeline. Cytomegalovirus status was reported to be diagnosed by the classifier with high specificity and sensitivity in both the original and validation cohorts. At a false discovery rate of 0.05, a later analysis linked some 17,000 TCR beta sequences to specific HLA alleles. In the study, approximately 160 TCR beta chains were listed as associated with cytomegalovirus. According to a later genetic analysis, donors in an Asian-associated ancestry cluster had fewer N-insertions in productive TCRs than the roughly 700-donor mean. Strong co-occurrence of HLA alleles, especially DR and DQ, made assigning TCR associations to individual alleles difficult. An association between a missense DCLRE1C variant and V-gene and J-gene trimming of TCR beta chains was found in a later genetic analysis and replicated in an independent cohort. HLA typing was unavailable for some donors at each locus, so association tests used only the typed subset. In a later analysis, TCR association rates were found to vary across HLA loci, with the most associated TCRs seen for DRB1 alleles and the fewest for HLA-C alleles. Presence/absence analyses assumed roughly uniform sequencing depth across donors, an assumption that may not hold. A further reported finding was that TCR beta sequences accurately predicted the HLA-A and HLA-B alleles for most subjects in the first cohort. An earlier analysis of around 540 of the donors showed that most TCR beta V segments appeared in productive rearrangements either about 87% or about 30% of the time, which broadly matched IMGT annotations. Some IMGT-functional V segments, including TRBV6-2 and TRBV6-3, could not be distinguished by the 87-base-pair reads and were therefore excluded.

Its CDR3 holds 14 amino acids, cysteine through phenylalanine. This entry keeps only the CDR3 DNA: 42 bases, framed from base 1. The V and J ends are trimmed by 2 bases and 8 bases, leaving 12 bases between them. Sequences MNHEY (CDR1) and SVGAGI (CDR2) are obtained from the germline V gene. The cohort was made up of 666 healthy bone marrow donors. Cohort members were all nominally healthy when sampled, although unrecorded immune exposures were likely present. The donor tested CMV seropositive and was one of the 289 seropositive cohort members. Every donor gave a peripheral blood sample, and the peripheral blood mononuclear cells from that sample were used for TCR beta sequencing. The Qiagen DNeasy Blood Extraction Kit was used to extract genomic DNA from the blood cell samples. Library preparation was by the immunoSEQ multiplex PCR assay. For the multiplex PCR, a mixture combining 60 forward primers for TCR Vbeta segments and 13 reverse primers for TCR Jbeta segments was used. The CDR3 region of rearranged TCR beta genes was amplified from genomic DNA by a multiplex PCR assay. Amplified TCR beta libraries were sequenced as 87-base-pair reads on the Illumina HiSeq System. In the original analysis: A later analysis tallied around 80 million unique TCR beta chains across the 700 or so repertoires, and about 12 million of those chains were shared by two or more donors. A nearest-neighbor algorithm error-corrected the raw reads and collapsed the reads into unique sequences, merging closely related sequences to remove PCR and sequencing errors. To assign V, D and J gene segments, CDR3 sequences were aligned to IMGT reference sequences. For a sequence to be retained, a match of at least six nucleotides to both a V gene segment and a J gene segment was required. A rearrangement was called productive if the CDR3 had no stop codons and remained in frame with V and J, and every other rearrangement was called non-productive. CDR3 was defined according to IMGT convention as the region running from the second conserved V-encoded cysteine to the conserved J-encoded phenylalanine. In an earlier analysis of more than 550 of the donors, sequences lacking an unambiguous match to a single V gene segment were excluded. In an earlier analysis of several hundred of the donors, V segments were called functional above 56.7% productive rearrangements and were called segregating when the between-donor standard deviation exceeded 5%. A statistical classification framework was built to diagnose cytomegalovirus status from the catalog of TCR beta chain sequences. In a later analysis, TCR nucleotide sequences were compared against IMGT/GENE-DB human TR gene sequences so that V and J genes could be assigned. The TCRdist pipeline was used in a later analysis to assign CDR3 sequences and most-parsimonious VDJ recombination scenarios. In a later analysis, each TCR beta chain was defined by its CDR3 amino acid sequence together with its V-gene family, and reads lacking a unique V-gene family were excluded. As a way to deal with suspected cross-contamination and a sequencing artifact, a later analysis dropped roughly 600 nucleotide sequences that were highly shared and had low generation probability. For each public chain, a later analysis derived a clonal expansion index from normalized ranks of inferred template counts within each repertoire. In a later analysis, generation probabilities were computed with a VDJ recombination model fitted to out-of-frame rearrangements, and the resulting probabilities were checked against IGoR. A later analysis scored TCR-TCR, TCR-HLA and TCR-CMV co-occurrence with hypergeometric tests, applying a repertoire-size bias correction to TCR pairs. In a later analysis, false discovery rates were estimated by permuting HLA or CMV assignments 20 times. A later analysis grouped co-occurring TCRs with DBSCAN, adding TCRdist sequence similarity when clustering within HLA-allele-positive subsets. Repertoires with fewer than 30,000 or more than 120,000 public chains were left out of co-occurrence clustering, as were several repertoires with anomalous nucleotide sharing. TCRdb provides this immuneACCESS table in a form limited to in-frame rearrangements. Some clones are lacking; in checked studies, under half of them reflect an unresolved V gene, and why the rest are absent is not known. The V and J calls and clone size were taken over from that table, and D and trimming were inferred from the DNA. Counted in this sample were more than 150,000 clones; approximately 79% of them appeared once. The ten largest clones capture around 6.6% of the sample.

With regard to this clone: The antigen this receptor binds is unknown. Per-base quality was not reported, and no clone a single base away is much larger than it.

The sequenced sample consisted of PBMCs. The sequence was collected from a woman between 45 and 60 years old in good health and CMV-seropositive. The chain joins TRBV6-5 to TRBJ1-4; no D gene is confidently identified. CDR3 reads: CASSYGRETEKLFF. The DNA sequence is given as TGTGCCAGCAGTTACGGGCGGGAGACGGAAAAACTGTTTTTT.